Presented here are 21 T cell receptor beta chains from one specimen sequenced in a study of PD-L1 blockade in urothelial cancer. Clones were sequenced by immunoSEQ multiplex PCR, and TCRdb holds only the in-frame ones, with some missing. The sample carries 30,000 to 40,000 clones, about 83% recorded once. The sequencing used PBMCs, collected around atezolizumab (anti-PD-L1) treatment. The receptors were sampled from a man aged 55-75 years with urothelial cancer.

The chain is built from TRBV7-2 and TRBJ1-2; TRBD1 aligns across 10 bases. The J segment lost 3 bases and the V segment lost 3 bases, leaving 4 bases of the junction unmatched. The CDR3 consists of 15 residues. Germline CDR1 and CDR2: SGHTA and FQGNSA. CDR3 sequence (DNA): TGTGCCAGCAGCTTCAGACAGGGGGCAGACTATGGCTACACCTTC. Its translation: CASSFRQGADYGYTF.

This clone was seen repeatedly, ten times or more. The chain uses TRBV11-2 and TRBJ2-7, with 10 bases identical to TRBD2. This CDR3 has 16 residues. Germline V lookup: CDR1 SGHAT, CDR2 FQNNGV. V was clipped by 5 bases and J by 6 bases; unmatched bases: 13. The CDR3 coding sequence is TGTGCCAGCAGCCCGTACCTCGGACTAGCGGAGAGCGAGCAGTACTTC. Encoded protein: CASSPYLGLAESEQYF.

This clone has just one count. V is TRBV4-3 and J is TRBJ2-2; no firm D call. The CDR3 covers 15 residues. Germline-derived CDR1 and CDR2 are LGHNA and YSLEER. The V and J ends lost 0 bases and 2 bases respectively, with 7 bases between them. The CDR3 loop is CASSQDGVNTGELFF. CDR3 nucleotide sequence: TGCGCCAGCAGCCAAGATGGAGTTAACACCGGGGAGCTGTTTTTT.

CDR3 bases: TGTGCCAGCAGCTCGGGACTACCAGATTACGAGCAGTACTTC. Translating it yields CASSSGLPDYEQYF. The rearrangement joins TRBV11-2 to TRBJ2-7, with 7 nucleotides matching TRBD2. V lost 4 bases to trimming and J lost 4 bases; unmatched junction nucleotides: 7. This CDR3 is built from 14 residues. Per the germline V gene, CDR1 is SGHAT and CDR2 is FQNNGV.

The DNA of the CDR3 is TGTGCCAGCAGCTTCGCAGGGCCCACCGGGGAGCTGTTTTTT. Its protein product is CASSFAGPTGELFF. The chain uses TRBV5-6 and TRBJ2-2, with D possibly TRBD1 on 5 matching bases. Trimming left V 2 bases short and J 4 bases short, with 9 bases between. Germline V gives CDR1 SGHDT, CDR2 YYEEEE. This CDR3 region has 14 residues.

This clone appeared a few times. CDR3 nucleotides: TGTGCCAGTAGTAGGGGGAACAGGGCCAGTACTTACAATGAGCAGTTCTTC. Translation: CASSRGNRASTYNEQFF. This chain joins TRBV19 and TRBJ2-1; TRBD1 is a possible D gene (6 bases). Germline V gene sequence: CDR1 LNHDA, CDR2 SQIVND (reference sequence). The CDR3 runs 17 residues. Trimming left V 4 bases short and J 4 bases short, with 20 bases between.

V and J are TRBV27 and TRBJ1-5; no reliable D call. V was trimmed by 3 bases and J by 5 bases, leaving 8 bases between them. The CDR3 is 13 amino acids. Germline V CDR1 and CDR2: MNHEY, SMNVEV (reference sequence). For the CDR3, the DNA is TGTGCCAGCAGTTTTGGGCCTTATCAGCCCCAGCATTTT. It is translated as CASSFGPYQPQHF.

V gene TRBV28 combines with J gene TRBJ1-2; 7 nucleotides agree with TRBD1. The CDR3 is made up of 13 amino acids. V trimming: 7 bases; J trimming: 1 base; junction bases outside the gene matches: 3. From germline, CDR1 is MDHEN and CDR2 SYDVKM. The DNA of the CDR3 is TGTGCCAGCAATGGACAGGATAACTATGGCTACACCTTC. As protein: CASNGQDNYGYTF.

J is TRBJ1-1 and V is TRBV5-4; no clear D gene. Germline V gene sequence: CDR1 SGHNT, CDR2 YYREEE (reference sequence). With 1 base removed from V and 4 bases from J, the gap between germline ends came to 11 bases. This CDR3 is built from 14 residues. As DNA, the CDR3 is TGTGCCAGCAGCTTGTGGGGAGTTGGCACTGAAGCTTTCTTT. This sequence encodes CASSLWGVGTEAFF.

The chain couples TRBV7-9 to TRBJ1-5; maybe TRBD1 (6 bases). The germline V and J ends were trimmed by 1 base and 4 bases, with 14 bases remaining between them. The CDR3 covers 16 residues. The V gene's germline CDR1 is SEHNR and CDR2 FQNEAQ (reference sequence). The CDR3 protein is CASSLGSGEINQPQHF. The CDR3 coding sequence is TGTGCCAGCAGCTTAGGATCAGGGGAAATAAATCAGCCCCAGCATTTT.

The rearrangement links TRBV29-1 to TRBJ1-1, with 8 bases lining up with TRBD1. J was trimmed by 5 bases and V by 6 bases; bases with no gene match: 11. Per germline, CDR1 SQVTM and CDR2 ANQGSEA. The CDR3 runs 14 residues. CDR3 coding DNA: TGCAGCGTCTATTTCGGACAGGGAAGGACTGAAGCTTTCTTT. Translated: CSVYFGQGRTEAFF.

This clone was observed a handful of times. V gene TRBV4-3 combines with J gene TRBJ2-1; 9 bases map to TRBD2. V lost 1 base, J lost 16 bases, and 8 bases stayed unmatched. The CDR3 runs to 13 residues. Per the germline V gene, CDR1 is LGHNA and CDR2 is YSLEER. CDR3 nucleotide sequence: TGCGCCAGCAGCCAAGGGGGGACTAGCCCGCAATTCTTC. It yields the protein CASSQGGTSPQFF.

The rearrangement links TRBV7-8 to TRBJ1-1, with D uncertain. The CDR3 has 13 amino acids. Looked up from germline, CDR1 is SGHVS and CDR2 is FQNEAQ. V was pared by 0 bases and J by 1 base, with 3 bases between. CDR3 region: CASSLARNTEAFF. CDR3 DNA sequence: TGTGCCAGCAGCTTAGCGCGGAACACTGAAGCTTTCTTT.

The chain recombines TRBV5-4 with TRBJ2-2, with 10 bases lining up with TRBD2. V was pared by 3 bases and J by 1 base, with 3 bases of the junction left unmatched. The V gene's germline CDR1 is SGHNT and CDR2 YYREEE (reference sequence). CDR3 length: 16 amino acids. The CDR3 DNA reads TGTGCCAGCAGCTCACTAGCGGGGAGGAACACCGGGGAGCTGTTTTTT. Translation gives CASSSLAGRNTGELFF.

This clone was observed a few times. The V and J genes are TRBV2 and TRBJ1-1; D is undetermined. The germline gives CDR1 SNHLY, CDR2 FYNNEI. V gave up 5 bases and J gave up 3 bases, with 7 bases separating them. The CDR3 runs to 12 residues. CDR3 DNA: TGTGCCAGCAGTCGACGGGACACTGAAGCTTTCTTT. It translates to CASSRRDTEAFF. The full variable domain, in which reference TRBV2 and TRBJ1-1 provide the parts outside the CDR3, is EPEVTQTPSHQVTQMGQEVILRCVPISNHLYFYWYRQILGQKVEFLVSFYNNEISEKSEIFDDQFSVERPDGSNFTLKIRSTKLEDSAMYFCASSRRDTEAFFGQGTRLTVV.

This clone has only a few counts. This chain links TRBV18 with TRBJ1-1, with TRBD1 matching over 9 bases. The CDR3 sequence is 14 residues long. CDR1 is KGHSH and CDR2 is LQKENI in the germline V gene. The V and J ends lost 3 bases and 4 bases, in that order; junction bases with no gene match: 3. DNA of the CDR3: TGTGCCAGCTCACCCCTGGGACAGGGCACTGAAGCTTTCTTT. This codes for CASSPLGQGTEAFF.

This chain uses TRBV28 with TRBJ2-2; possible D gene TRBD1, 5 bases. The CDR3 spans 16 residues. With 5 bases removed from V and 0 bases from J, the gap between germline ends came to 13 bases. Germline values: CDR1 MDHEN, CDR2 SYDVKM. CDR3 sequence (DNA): TGTGCCAGCAGTAACCCGACAGACGCGAACACCGGGGAGCTGTTTTTT. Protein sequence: CASSNPTDANTGELFF.

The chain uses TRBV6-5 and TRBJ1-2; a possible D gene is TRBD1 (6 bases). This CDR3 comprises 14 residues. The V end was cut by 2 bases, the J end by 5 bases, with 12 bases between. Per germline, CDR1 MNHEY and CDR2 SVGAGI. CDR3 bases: TGTGCCAGCAGTTACCTGACAGGTGGATATGGCTACACCTTC. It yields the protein CASSYLTGGYGYTF.

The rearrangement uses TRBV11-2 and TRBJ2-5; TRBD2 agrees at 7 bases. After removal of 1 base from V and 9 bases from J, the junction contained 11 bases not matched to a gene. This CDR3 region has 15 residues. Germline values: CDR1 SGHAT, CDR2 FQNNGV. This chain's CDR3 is CASSLVGGTQGAQYF. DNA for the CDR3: TGTGCCAGCAGCTTAGTGGGGGGGACTCAAGGGGCCCAGTACTTC.

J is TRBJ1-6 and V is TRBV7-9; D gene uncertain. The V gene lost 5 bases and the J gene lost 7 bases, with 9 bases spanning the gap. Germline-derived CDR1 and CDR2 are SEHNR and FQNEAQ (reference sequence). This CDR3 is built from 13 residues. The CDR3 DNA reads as TGTGCCAGCAGCGCCGGTCCCAATTCACCCCTCCACTTT. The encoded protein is CASSAGPNSPLHF.

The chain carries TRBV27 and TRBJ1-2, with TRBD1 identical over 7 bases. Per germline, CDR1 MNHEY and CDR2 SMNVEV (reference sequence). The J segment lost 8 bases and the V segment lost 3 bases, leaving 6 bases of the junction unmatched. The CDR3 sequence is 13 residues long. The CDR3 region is CASSFDRDSGYTF. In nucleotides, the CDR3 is TGTGCCAGCAGTTTTGACAGGGATAGCGGCTACACCTTC.